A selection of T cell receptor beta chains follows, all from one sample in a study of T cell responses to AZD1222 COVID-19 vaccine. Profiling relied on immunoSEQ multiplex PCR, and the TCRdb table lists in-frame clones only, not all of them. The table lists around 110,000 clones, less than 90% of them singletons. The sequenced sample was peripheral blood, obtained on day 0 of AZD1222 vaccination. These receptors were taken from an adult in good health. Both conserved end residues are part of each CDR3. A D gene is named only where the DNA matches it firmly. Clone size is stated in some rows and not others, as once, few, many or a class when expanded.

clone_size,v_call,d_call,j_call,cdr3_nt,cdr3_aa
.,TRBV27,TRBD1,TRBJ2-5,TGTGCCAGCAGTCCAGGGACAGTTCTCAGGGAGACCCAGTACTTC,CASSPGTVLRETQYF
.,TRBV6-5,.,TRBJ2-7,TGTGCCAGCAGTCGAGACAGTTACTCCTACGAGCAGTACTTC,CASSRDSYSYEQYF
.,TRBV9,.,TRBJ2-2,TGTGCCAGCAGCGTAGGGGTCAGACGGAACACCGGGGAGCTGTTTTTT,CASSVGVRRNTGELFF
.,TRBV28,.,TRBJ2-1,TGTGCCAGCAGTTTGGCGGCGTCAGGGTTCCACAATGAGCAGTTCTTC,CASSLAASGFHNEQFF
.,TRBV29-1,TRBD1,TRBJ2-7,TGCAGCGTTGTGGCAGGGGGCCGCTACGAGCAGTACTTC,CSVVAGGRYEQYF
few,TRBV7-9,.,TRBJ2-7,TGTGCCAGCAGCGGTTCCCGGGAGTCCTACGAGCAGTACTTC,CASSGSRESYEQYF
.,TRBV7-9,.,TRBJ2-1,TGTGCCAGCAGCTTAGCGGTATCCTACAATGAGCAGTTCTTC,CASSLAVSYNEQFF
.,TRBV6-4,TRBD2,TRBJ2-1,TGTGCCAGCAGTGACTCAGCGGGAACTTACAATGAGCAGTTCTTC,CASSDSAGTYNEQFF
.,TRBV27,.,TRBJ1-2,TGTGCCAGCAGGCCAGGCCTCCCTAACTATGGCTACACCTTC,CASRPGLPNYGYTF
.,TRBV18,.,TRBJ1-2,TGTGCCAGCTCACGTATGCCGACAGACTATGGCTACACCTTC,CASSRMPTDYGYTF
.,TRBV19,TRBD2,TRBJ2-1,TGTGCCAGTAGCCTCGGGGAGGGCTATGAGCAGTTCTTC,CASSLGEGYEQFF
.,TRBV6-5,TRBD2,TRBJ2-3,TGTGCCAGCAGGGCGGGAGACCGTACAGATACGCAGTATTTT,CASRAGDRTDTQYF
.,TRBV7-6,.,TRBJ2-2,TGTGCCAGCAGCTCTCAGGGTTACGGGGAGCTGTTTTTT,CASSSQGYGELFF
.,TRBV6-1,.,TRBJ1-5,TGTGCCAGCAGTTCACAGGGTATTGATCAGCCCCAGCATTTT,CASSSQGIDQPQHF
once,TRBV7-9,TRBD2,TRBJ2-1,TGTGCCAGCAGCTTACCTAGCGGATACAATGAGCAGTTCTTC,CASSLPSGYNEQFF
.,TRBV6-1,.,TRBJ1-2,TGTGCCAGCAGTGAGGATTGGGGTAACTATGGCTACACCTTC,CASSEDWGNYGYTF
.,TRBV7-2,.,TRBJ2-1,TGTGCCAGCAGCTTGGACGGGAGCCCTCACAATGAGCAGTTCTTC,CASSLDGSPHNEQFF
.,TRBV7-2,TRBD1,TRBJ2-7,TGTGCCAGCAGCCCCCAACAGGGGCAGTACGAGCAGTACTTC,CASSPQQGQYEQYF
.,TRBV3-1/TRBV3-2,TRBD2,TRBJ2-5,TGTGCCAGCAGCCAAGGGTGGGGGGGACTAGCGGACCAAGAGACCCAGTACTTC,CASSQGWGGLADQETQYF
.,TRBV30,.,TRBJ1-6,TGTGCCTGGAGCCGGGACCTTAGCTCCTATAATTCACCCCTCCACTTT,CAWSRDLSSYNSPLHF
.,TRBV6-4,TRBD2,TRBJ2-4,TGTGCCAGCAGTGACTCAGCGGGAGGGCCAAACATTCAGTACTTC,CASSDSAGGPNIQYF
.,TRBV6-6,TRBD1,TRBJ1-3,TGTGCCAGCAGGGACAGGGGGCATGACACCATATATTTT,CASRDRGHDTIYF
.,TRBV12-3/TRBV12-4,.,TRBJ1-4,TGTGCCAGCAGTTGGGGAGAAAAACTGTTTTTT,CASSWGEKLFF
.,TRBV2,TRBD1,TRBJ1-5,TGTGCCAGCCGGAACACACACGGGACAGGGGTCAATCAGCCCCAGCATTTT,CASRNTHGTGVNQPQHF
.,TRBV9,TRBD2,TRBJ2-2,TGTGCCAGCAGTCTTAGCGGGAGGAACACCGGGGAGCTGTTTTTT,CASSLSGRNTGELFF
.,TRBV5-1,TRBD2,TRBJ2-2,TGCGCCAGCAGCTTCCCCAAATTCAGGGAGGGCACCGGGGAGCTGTTTTTT,CASSFPKFREGTGELFF
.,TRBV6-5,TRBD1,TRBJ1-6,TGTGCCAGCAGTAGGACAGGTGATTCACCCCTCCACTTT,CASSRTGDSPLHF
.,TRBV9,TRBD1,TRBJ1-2,TGTGCCAGCAGCCTTAGACAGGGGCTCCCCCAGAGCTACACCTTC,CASSLRQGLPQSYTF
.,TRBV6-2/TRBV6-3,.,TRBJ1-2,TGTGCCAGCAGTTACAACAAACCCCACGGCTACACCTTC,CASSYNKPHGYTF
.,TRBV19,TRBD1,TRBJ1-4,TGTGCCAGTAGCCAGGACAGGTCAGGAAGTGAAAAACTGTTTTTT,CASSQDRSGSEKLFF
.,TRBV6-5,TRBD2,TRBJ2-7,TGTGCCAGCAGTTACGGATTAGCGGGTACCTACGAGCAGTACTTC,CASSYGLAGTYEQYF
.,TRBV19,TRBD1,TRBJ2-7,TGTGCCAGTAGTCCCCACGGGACAGGGGGTAACTACGAGCAGTACTTC,CASSPHGTGGNYEQYF
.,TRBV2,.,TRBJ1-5,TGTGCCAGCAGTGCAGGGCATAGCAATCAGCCCCAGCATTTT,CASSAGHSNQPQHF
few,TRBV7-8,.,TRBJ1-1,TGTGCCAGCAGCTTGGGCCGGGAATTGAACACTGAAGCTTTCTTT,CASSLGRELNTEAFF
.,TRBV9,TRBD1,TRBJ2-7,TGTGCCAGCAGCCCTCGGACAGGGCTCGACGAGCAGTACTTC,CASSPRTGLDEQYF
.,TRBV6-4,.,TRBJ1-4,TGTGCCAGCAGTGAGGGGTCCGGGACGGGAGAAAAACTGTTTTTT,CASSEGSGTGEKLFF
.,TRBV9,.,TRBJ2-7,TGTGCCAGCAGCGCCGGGGACCTCGCGGGCGAGCAGTACTTC,CASSAGDLAGEQYF
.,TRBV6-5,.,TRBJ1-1,TGTGCCAGCAGCCGCCAGGGACGGGTGAGCACTGAAGCTTTCTTT,CASSRQGRVSTEAFF
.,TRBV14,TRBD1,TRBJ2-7,TGTGCCAGCAGCCAACCGGGGACAGGGTTCGGCGAGCAGTACTTC,CASSQPGTGFGEQYF
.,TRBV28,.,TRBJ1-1,TGTGCCAGCAGCGGAGCAGGGGCTGTTAGCAAAGCTTTCTTT,CASSGAGAVSKAFF
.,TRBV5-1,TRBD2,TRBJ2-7,TGCGCCAGCAGCTTGGATGGGACTAGCAACGAGCAGTACTTC,CASSLDGTSNEQYF
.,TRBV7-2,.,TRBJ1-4,TGTGCCAGCAGCTTAGGGGGGGCGCGGAATAATGAAAAACTGTTTTTT,CASSLGGARNNEKLFF
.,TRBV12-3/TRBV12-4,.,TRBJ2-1,TGTGCCAGCGACTCGGACAGTGGTAATGAGCAGTTCTTC,CASDSDSGNEQFF
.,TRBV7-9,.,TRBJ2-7,TGTGCCAGCAGCTCCCGGACTGAGACCTACGAGCAGTACTTC,CASSSRTETYEQYF
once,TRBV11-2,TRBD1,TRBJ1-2,TGTGCCAGCAGCTCTTCCGGGACAGCATTCTTCTATGGCTACACCTTC,CASSSSGTAFFYGYTF
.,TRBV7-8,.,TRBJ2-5,TGTGCCAGCAGCCTGATAAAAGAGACCCAGTACTTC,CASSLIKETQYF